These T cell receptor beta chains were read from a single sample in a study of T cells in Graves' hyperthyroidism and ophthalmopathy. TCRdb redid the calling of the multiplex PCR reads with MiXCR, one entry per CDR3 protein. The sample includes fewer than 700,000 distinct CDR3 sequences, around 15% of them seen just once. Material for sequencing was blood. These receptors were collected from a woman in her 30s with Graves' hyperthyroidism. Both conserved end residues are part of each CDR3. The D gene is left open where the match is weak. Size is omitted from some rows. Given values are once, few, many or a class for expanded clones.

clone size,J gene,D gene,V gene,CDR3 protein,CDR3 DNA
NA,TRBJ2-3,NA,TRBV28,CASSPQGQALQEYF,TGTGCCAGCAGCCCTCAGGGTCAAGCCCTGCAGGAGTATTTT
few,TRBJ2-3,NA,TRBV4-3,CASSQGSLQGADTQYF,TGCGCCAGCAGCCAAGGCAGCTTGCAGGGTGCAGATACGCAGTATTTT
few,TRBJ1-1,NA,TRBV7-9,CASSLVGGPTEAFF,TGTGCCAGCAGCTTAGTTGGGGGGCCCACTGAAGCTTTCTTT
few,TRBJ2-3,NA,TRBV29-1,CSVSLDSTDTQYF,TGCAGCGTTTCCCTTGACAGCACAGATACGCAGTATTTT
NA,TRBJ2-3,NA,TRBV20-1,CSVSDTQYF,TGCAGTGTATCAGATACGCAGTATTTT
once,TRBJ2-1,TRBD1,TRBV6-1,CASGKTGEQVDEQFF,TGTGCCAGCGGCAAAACAGGGGAGCAAGTGGATGAGCAGTTCTTC
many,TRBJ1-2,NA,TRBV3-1,CASSRAQRGSNYGYTF,TGTGCCAGCAGCCGGGCCCAGAGGGGATCTAACTATGGCTACACCTTC
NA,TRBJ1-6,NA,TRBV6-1,CASSEEVYSYNSPLHF,TGTGCCAGCAGTGAAGAGGTCTACTCCTATAATTCACCCCTCCACTTT
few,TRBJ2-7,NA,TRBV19,CASSPGTGTSYEQYF,TGTGCCAGTAGTCCCGGGACGGGGACGTCCTACGAGCAGTACTTC
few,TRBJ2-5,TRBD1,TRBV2,CASSLDTRGKTQYF,TGTGCCAGCAGTCTAGATACCAGGGGGAAGACCCAGTACTTC
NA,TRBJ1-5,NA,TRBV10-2,CASSTGMENQPQHF,TGCGCCAGCAGTACAGGGATGGAAAATCAGCCCCAGCATTTT
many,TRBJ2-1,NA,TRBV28,CASSYSGYNEQFF,TGTGCCAGCAGTTATAGCGGATACAATGAGCAGTTCTTC
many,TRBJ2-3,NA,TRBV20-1,CSARSRLSSTDTQYF,TGCAGTGCTAGAAGCAGACTCTCTAGCACAGATACGCAGTATTTT